These 14 T cell receptor beta chains came from one sample sequenced in a study of blood T cell repertoires in COVID-19. Here immunoSEQ multiplex PCR was the method, and the copy in TCRdb shows in-frame clones only, minus some. This table holds approximately 280,000 clones, 80% to 90% found once. The sequenced sample consisted of peripheral blood. The receptors were gathered from a man in his forties with acute or convalescent COVID-19.

The V gene is TRBV3-1 (or the pseudogene TRBV3-2), the J gene TRBJ2-3; 11 nucleotides line up with TRBD1. The CDR3 is 17 residues long. The V gene's germline CDR1 is LGHDT and CDR2 YNNKEL (reference sequence). Trimming removed 1 base from V and 6 bases from J; junction bases left unmatched: 9. The CDR3 bases are TGTGCCAGCAGCCAAGCTTACGGACAGGGGGCAACGGATACGCAGTATTTT. Translated: CASSQAYGQGATDTQYF.

The rearrangement uses TRBV3-1 (or the pseudogene TRBV3-2) and TRBJ1-1; 9 positions agree with TRBD1. This CDR3 spans 17 amino acids. Trimming cost V 3 bases and J 1 base; bases outside gene matches: 9. CDR1 and CDR2 from the germline V gene are LGHDT and YNNKEL (reference sequence). The CDR3, as DNA: TGTGCCAGCAGCCACTCGAGACCGGGACAGGGGAACACTGAAGCTTTCTTT. Translation: CASSHSRPGQGNTEAFF.

The chain uses TRBV4-2 and TRBJ2-1; a possible D gene is TRBD1 (6 bases). V gave up 4 bases and J gave up 6 bases, with 13 bases separating them. Germline V gene sequence: CDR1 LGHNA, CDR2 YNFKEQ. The CDR3 contains 14 residues. The CDR3 bases are TGTGCCAGCAGCCTACAGGGTTCTCCCAATGAGCAGTTCTTC. It is translated as CASSLQGSPNEQFF.

The chain is built from TRBV7-2 and TRBJ2-1; D is possibly TRBD2 (5 bases). Germline CDR1 SGHTA, CDR2 FQGNSA. V lost 2 bases to trimming and J lost 6 bases, with 14 bases between them. This CDR3 has 15 residues. In DNA, the CDR3 is TGTGCCAGCAGCTTAATTGTAGCGACCCCCAATGAGCAGTTCTTC. This sequence encodes CASSLIVATPNEQFF.

This sequence joins TRBV5-1 and TRBJ2-1, with TRBD1 matching 10 bases. Looked up from germline, CDR1 is SGHRS and CDR2 is YFSETQ. The V and J ends lost 3 bases and 1 base, in that order; junction bases with no gene match: 1. The CDR3 has 15 residues. CDR3 in amino acids: CASSWTGGSYNEQFF. The CDR3 coding sequence is TGCGCCAGCAGCTGGACAGGGGGATCCTACAATGAGCAGTTCTTC.

This clone was seen only a few times. The V gene is TRBV29-1, the J gene TRBJ2-7; 8 bases map to TRBD2. This CDR3 has 13 residues. V trimming: 7 bases; J trimming: 7 bases; junction bases outside the gene matches: 12. Germline V gene lookup returns CDR1 SQVTM and CDR2 ANQGSEA. CDR3 in DNA: TGCAGCGGCGGGGGGTCCCGTATGGATGAGCAGTACTTC. It specifies CSGGGSRMDEQYF.

The chain combines TRBV7-2 with TRBJ1-1; 10 positions agree with TRBD1. After removal of 1 base from V and 1 base from J, the junction contained 0 bases not matched to a gene. Germline V CDR1 and CDR2: SGHTA, FQGNSA. This CDR3 has 15 amino acids. The CDR3 is CASSLGDRGNTEAFF. CDR3 DNA: TGTGCCAGCAGCTTAGGGGACAGGGGGAACACTGAAGCTTTCTTT.

This sequence joins TRBV4-2 and TRBJ1-1; no clear D gene. The V end was cut by 8 bases, the J end by 1 base, with 14 bases between. The germline V gene has CDR1 LGHNA and CDR2 YNFKEQ. The CDR3 contains 14 residues. The CDR3 reads CASGRGVGNTEAFF. The CDR3 region has the DNA TGTGCCAGCGGGCGGGGTGTTGGGAACACTGAAGCTTTCTTT.

On this clone itself: At the DNA level, this CDR3 is encoded by other sequences in the same sample as well. The V and J genes are TRBV19 and TRBJ1-5, with 7 bases that match TRBD1. The CDR3 runs to 13 residues. Trimming took 5 bases from V and 2 from J; bases not matched to a gene: 0. From germline, CDR1 is LNHDA and CDR2 SQIVND (reference sequence). CDR3: CASSGTGNQPQHF. For the CDR3, the DNA is TGTGCCAGTAGTGGGACAGGCAATCAGCCCCAGCATTTT.

This sequence joins TRBV18 and TRBJ1-4; D is unresolved. CDR3 length: 14 residues. The V gene lost 5 bases and the J gene lost 0 bases, with 7 bases spanning the gap. Germline CDR1 is KGHSH and CDR2 is LQKENI. CDR3 amino acids: CASSNGATNEKLFF. The CDR3 coding sequence is TGTGCCAGCTCAAACGGTGCAACTAATGAAAAACTGTTTTTT.

The rearrangement joins TRBV10-2 to TRBJ1-4; D might be TRBD1 (6 bases). The germline gives CDR1 WSHSY, CDR2 SAAADI. Trimming stripped 2 bases from V and 5 bases from J, with 9 bases between. The length of the CDR3 is 14 residues. The DNA for the CDR3 is TGCGCCAGCAGTGAGACAGGGCTAAATGAAAAACTGTTTTTT. This codes for CASSETGLNEKLFF.

The V gene is TRBV2, the J gene TRBJ1-4; a weak D match, TRBD1 (5 bases). Germline V gene lookup returns CDR1 SNHLY and CDR2 FYNNEI. Trimming took 4 bases from V and 4 from J, leaving 10 bases between them. This CDR3 is built from 14 residues. CDR3 in DNA: TGTGCCAGCAGTGCGAATAGGGGTAATGAAAAACTGTTTTTT. Residues: CASSANRGNEKLFF.

V is TRBV19 and J is TRBJ1-2; TRBD1 matches 8 bases. The germline V gene encodes CDR1 LNHDA and CDR2 SQIVND (reference sequence). The CDR3 extends over 16 amino acids. V shed 2 bases, J shed 3 bases, and the junction held 8 bases outside the gene matches. The CDR3 coding sequence is TGTGCCAGTAGTATACCCTCGACAGGGGCTTACTATGGCTACACCTTC. Translation gives CASSIPSTGAYYGYTF.

J is TRBJ2-1 and V is TRBV29-1; D not resolved. The CDR3 extends over 12 amino acids. V lost 2 bases to trimming and J lost 3 bases, with 5 bases between them. Germline V lookup: CDR1 SQVTM, CDR2 ANQGSEA. CDR3 region: CSVEPSYNEQFF. The CDR3 DNA reads TGCAGCGTTGAACCCAGCTACAATGAGCAGTTCTTC.